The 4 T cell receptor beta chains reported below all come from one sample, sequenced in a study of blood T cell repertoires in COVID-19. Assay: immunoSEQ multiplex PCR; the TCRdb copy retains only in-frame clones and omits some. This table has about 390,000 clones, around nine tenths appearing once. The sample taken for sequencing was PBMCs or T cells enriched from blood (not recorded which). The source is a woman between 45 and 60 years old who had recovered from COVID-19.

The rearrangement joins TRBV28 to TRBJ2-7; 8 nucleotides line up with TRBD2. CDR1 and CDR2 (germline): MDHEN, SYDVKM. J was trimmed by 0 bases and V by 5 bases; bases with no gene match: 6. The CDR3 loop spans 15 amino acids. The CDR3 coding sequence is TGTGCCAGCAGTAAGGGACTAGAGAGCTCCTACGAGCAGTACTTC. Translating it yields CASSKGLESSYEQYF.

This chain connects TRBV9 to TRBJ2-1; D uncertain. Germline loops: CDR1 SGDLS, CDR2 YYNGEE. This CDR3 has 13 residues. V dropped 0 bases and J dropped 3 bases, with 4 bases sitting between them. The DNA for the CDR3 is TGTGCCAGCAGCGTAGATATCTACAATGAGCAGTTCTTC. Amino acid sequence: CASSVDIYNEQFF.

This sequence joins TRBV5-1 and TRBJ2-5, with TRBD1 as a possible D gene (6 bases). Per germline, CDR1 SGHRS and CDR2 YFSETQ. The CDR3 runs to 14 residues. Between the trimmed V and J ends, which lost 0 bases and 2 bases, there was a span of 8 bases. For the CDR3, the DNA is TGCGCCAGCAGCTTGGTGGGGACACAAGAGACCCAGTACTTC. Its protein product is CASSLVGTQETQYF.

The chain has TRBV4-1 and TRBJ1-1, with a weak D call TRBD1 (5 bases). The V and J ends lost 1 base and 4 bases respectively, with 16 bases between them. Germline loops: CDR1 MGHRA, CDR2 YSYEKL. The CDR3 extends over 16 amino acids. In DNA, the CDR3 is TGCGCCAGCAGCCAAGTTGGGGCGAGAAGGGGCACTGAAGCTTTCTTT. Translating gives CASSQVGARRGTEAFF.